The source of this T cell receptor (beta chain) is a study of blood T cell repertoires in COVID-19. As for the study in general: The United States, Italy and Spain were the sources of the acute and convalescent COVID-19 samples.

CDR3 length: 15 residues. V lost 10 bases and J lost 3, with 20 bases in between. Here immunoSEQ multiplex PCR was the method, and the copy in TCRdb shows in-frame clones only, minus some. Of 200,000 to 250,000 clones listed, approximately 80% are singletons. This TCR was sampled from an elderly woman with COVID-19, enrolled during active disease. What was sequenced was peripheral blood. This sequence joins TRBV5-3 and TRBJ1-5, with D possibly matching TRBD1 (6 bases). TRBV5-3 is an ORF; its function is uncertain. The DNA for the CDR3 is TGTGCCCCCGGGGGGGGCAGGGATATCAATCAGCCCCAGCATTTT. Translating gives CAPGGGRDINQPQHF.